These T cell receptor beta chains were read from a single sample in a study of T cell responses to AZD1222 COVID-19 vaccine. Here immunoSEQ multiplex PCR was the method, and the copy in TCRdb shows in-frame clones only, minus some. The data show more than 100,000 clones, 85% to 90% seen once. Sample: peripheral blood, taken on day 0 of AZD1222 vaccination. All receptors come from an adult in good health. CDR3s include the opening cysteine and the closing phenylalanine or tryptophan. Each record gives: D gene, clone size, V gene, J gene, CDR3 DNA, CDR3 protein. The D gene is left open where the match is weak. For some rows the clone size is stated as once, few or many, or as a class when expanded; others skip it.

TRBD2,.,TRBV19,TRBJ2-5,TGTGCCAGTAGTATCCCCGGGAGGCGGGAAGAGACCCAGTACTTC,CASSIPGRREETQYF
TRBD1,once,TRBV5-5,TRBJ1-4,TGTGCCAGCAACACCCCACAGGGGTCAAGAGAAAAACTGTTTTTT,CASNTPQGSREKLFF
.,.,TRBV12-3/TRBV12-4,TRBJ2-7,TGTGCCAGCTCCCTGACTCGTAACTACGAGCAGTACTTC,CASSLTRNYEQYF
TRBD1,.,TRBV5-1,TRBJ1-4,TGCGCCAGCAGCTTGTTGTCAGGGGGCGGTGAAAAACTGTTTTTT,CASSLLSGGGEKLFF
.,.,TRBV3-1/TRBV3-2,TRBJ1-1,TGTGCCAGCAGCCACGACTTAGGGTTGAAAGCTTTCTTT,CASSHDLGLKAFF
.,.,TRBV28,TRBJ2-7,TGTGCCAGCAGTCCCCCCCCGGGCTACGAGCAGTACTTC,CASSPPPGYEQYF
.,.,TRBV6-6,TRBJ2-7,TGTGCCCTCTCAGGGGGGCCTTACTACGAGCAGTACTTC,CALSGGPYYEQYF
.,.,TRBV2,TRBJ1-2,TGTGCCAGTCGGATGGTAGATGGCTACACCTTC,CASRMVDGYTF
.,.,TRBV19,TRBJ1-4,TGTGCCACCCACGGGGGATTGGGAGAAAAACTGTTTTTT,CATHGGLGEKLFF
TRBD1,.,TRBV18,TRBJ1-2,TGTGCCAGCTCACACCCGGGACAGGGTAACTATGGCTACACCTTC,CASSHPGQGNYGYTF
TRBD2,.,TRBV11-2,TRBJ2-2,TGTGCCAGCAGCTTATTCGGGGGGGCGATCACCGGGGAGCTGTTTTTT,CASSLFGGAITGELFF
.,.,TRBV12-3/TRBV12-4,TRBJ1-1,TGTGCCAGCAGTCTGGGGGGCAGGGCTTTCTTT,CASSLGGRAFF
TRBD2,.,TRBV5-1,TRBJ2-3,TGCGCCAGCAGCTGGACTAGCGGGACTGATACGCAGTATTTT,CASSWTSGTDTQYF
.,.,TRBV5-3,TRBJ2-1,TGTGCCAGAAGCTTGGTGAGACTAGAGCTTGAGCAGTTCTTC,CARSLVRLELEQFF
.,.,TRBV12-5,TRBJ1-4,TGTGCTAGTGGTTTGGGTGGCGGGGCTGGTAATGAAAAACTGTTTTTT,CASGLGGGAGNEKLFF